The clone carrying this T cell receptor beta chain showed up just a few times. Antigen unknown. This entry comes from a study of T-cell memory formation after mild COVID-19. Study details: Among the donors, TCR clusters were largely specific to each donor.

Overall study findings and caveats: Memory cells collected pre-infection included some clones that later responded, suggesting cross-reactive memory joined. CD4+ clones that contracted lay mainly in CM and EM; CD8+ ones lay in EMRA.

Germline assignment: CDR1 MNHEY and CDR2 SMNVEV (reference sequence). This CDR3 has 17 amino acids. V was clipped by 5 bases and J by 3 bases, with 23 bases between them. TCRdb redid the calling of the 5' RACE reads with MiXCR, one entry per CDR3 protein. Here the sample spans 470,000 or so distinct CDR3 sequences, roughly 25% being singletons. The TCR sequence derives from an adult woman who had mild COVID-19 (a few samples of this study predate the infection). Cell type and time point are not known. The J gene is TRBJ2-7, the V gene TRBV27, with unresolved D. The specimen sequenced was PBMCs or a T cell subset sorted from them (not recorded which). The chain's CDR3 is CASSPTYDLWVDYEQYF. CDR3 in DNA: TGTGCCAGCAGTCCCACGTACGACCTCTGGGTTGACTACGAGCAGTACTTC.